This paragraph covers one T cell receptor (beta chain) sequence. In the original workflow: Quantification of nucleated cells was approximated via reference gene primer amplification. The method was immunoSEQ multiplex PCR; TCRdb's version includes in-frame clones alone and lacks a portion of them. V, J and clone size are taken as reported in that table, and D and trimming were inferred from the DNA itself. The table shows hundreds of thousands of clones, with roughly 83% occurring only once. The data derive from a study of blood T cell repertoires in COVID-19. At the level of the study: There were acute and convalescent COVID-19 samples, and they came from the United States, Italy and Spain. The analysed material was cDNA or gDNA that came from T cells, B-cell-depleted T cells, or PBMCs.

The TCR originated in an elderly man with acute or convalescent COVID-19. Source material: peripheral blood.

The CDR3 bases are TGTGCCAGCAGAACCCCCAGAGCAGCGGGAGGGCGCGAGCAGTACTTC. Amino acid sequence: CASRTPRAAGGREQYF. The gene calls are TRBV6-6 and TRBJ2-7; TRBD2 agrees at 10 bases. The germline gives CDR1 MNHNY, CDR2 SVGAGI (reference sequence). This CDR3 is built from 16 residues. J lost 6 bases, V lost 6 bases, and 14 bases had no gene match.